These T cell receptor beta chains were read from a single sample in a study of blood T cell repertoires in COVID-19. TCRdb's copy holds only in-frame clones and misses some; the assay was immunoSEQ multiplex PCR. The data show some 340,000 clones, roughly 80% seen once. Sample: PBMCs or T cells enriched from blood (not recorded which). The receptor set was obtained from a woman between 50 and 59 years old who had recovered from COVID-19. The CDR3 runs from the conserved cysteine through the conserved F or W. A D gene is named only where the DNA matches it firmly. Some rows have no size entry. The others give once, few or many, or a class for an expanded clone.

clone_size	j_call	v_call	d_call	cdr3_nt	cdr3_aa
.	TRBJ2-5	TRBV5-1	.	TGCGCCAGCAGCTTTCCCGTTCAAGCGGAAGGAGAGACCCAGTACTTC	CASSFPVQAEGETQYF
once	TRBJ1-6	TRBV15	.	TGTGCCACTAAACAGGGAGACTGGGGTTCACCCCTCCACTTT	CATKQGDWGSPLHF
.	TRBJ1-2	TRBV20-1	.	TGCAGTGCTGGGGACATAAACGGCTACACCTTC	CSAGDINGYTF
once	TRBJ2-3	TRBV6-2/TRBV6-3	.	TGTGCCAGCAGTTACGGAGGACCGCGCTTCTCAGATACGCAGTATTTT	CASSYGGPRFSDTQYF
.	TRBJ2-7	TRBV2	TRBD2	TGTGCCAGCAGTGAAGCCCAACGCGGGGGCGAGCAGTACTTC	CASSEAQRGGEQYF
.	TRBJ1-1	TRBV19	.	TGTGCCAGTAGCCCACTGCAGGGGTTAGCTTTCTTT	CASSPLQGLAFF
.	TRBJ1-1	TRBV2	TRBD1	TGTGCCATTTCGACAGGGCGAGACACTGAAGCTTTCTTT	CAISTGRDTEAFF
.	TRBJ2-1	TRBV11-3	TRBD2	TGTGCCAGCAGCCAGCGGACTAGTCTTAATGAGCAGTTCTTC	CASSQRTSLNEQFF
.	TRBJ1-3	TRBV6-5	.	TGTGCCAGCAGGCACGACTACACCATATATTTT	CASRHDYTIYF
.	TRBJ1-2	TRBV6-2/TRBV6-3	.	TGTGCCAGCAGTTACTCCCGGAGCTATGGCTACACCTTC	CASSYSRSYGYTF
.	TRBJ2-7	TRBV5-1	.	TGCGCCAGCAGCGCTGGGACTGGATACTCCTACGAGCAGTACTTC	CASSAGTGYSYEQYF
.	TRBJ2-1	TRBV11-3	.	TGTGCCAGCAGCCCCCGGGGGACGGACCTCTACAATGAGCAGTTCTTC	CASSPRGTDLYNEQFF
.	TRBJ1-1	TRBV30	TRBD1	TGTGCCGGGCAGGGGGTGAGAGCTGAAGCTTTCTTT	CAGQGVRAEAFF
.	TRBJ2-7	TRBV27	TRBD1	TGTGCCAGCAGTTTCGCGGACAGGGGGCTTGAGCAGTACTTC	CASSFADRGLEQYF
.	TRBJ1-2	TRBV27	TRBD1	TGTGCCAGCAGTCCGACAGGGTTGGTGCCTGGCTACACCTTC	CASSPTGLVPGYTF
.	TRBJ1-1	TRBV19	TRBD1	TGTGCCAGTAGTCCGGGGACAGGGCTAAGTAACATGAACACTGAAGCTTTCTTT	CASSPGTGLSNMNTEAFF
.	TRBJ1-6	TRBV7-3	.	TGTGCCAGCAGCTTAACAGGGAGGGCCTTTAATTCACCCCTCCACTTT	CASSLTGRAFNSPLHF
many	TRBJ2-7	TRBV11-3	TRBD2	TGTGCCAGCAGCGATGAGCGGGGGGGCGCCTACGAGCAGTACTTC	CASSDERGGAYEQYF
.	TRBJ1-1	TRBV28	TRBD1	TGTGCCAGCAGTCCGTCGGGACAGGGGAGTTATGAAGCTTTCTTT	CASSPSGQGSYEAFF
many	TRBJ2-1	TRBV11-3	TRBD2	TGTGCCAGCAGCTCAAGCGGGGGGCAGGCACGTGAGCAGTTCTTC	CASSSSGGQAREQFF
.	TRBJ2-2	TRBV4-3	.	TGCGCCAGCAGCCAAACTGTGAACACCGGGGAGCTGTTTTTT	CASSQTVNTGELFF
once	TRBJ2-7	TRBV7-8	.	TGTGCCAGCAGCGGGCGGGACCCGTCCTACGAGCAGTACTTC	CASSGRDPSYEQYF
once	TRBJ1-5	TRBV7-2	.	TGTGCCAGCAGCCCCCGAGGCGGACAGCCCCAGCATTTT	CASSPRGGQPQHF
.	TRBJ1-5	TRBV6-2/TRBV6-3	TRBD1	TGTGCCAGCAGCCAATCCTCAGGGGGAGGCAATCAGCCCCAGCATTTT	CASSQSSGGGNQPQHF